The clone carrying this T cell receptor (beta chain) was detected many times. As yet, its antigen is unknown. The data originate from a study of human T cells and chemical hapten exposure. Regarding time point: patch test 2, 6 weeks after DPC sensitization. Treatment described: therapeutic diphenylcyclopropenone sensitization with weekly scalp DPC. Source study methods: Samples had a median of about 95,000 TCRs, ranging roughly 20,000 to 750,000. In TCRdb, the RACE reads were re-called with MiXCR into one record per CDR3 protein. TCRdb's processing, not the authors' own work, is the source of the V and J calls. The sample consists of nearly 95,000 distinct CDR3 sequences, around 10% of them appearing once. General observations from the study: Relative to control repertoires, expanded TCRs gave rise to significantly more large CDR3 similarity clusters. TCRs exceeding 1 in 1000 frequency stayed unchanged with DPC sensitization.

This CDR3 has 13 residues. Trimming took off 3 bases at V and 4 bases at J, with 9 bases between the two ends. Looked up from germline, CDR1 is LGHDT and CDR2 is YNNKEL (reference sequence). This sequence was found in a man between 35 and 55 years old with alopecia areata. Some clones in this sample may be carry-over from other donors' samples. V and J are TRBV3-1 and TRBJ1-1, with D possibly being TRBD1 (5 bases). The sample here was whole blood, taken in connection with sensitization to the hapten diphenylcyclopropenone (DPC). The CDR3: CASSQSGGTEAFF. The CDR3 DNA sequence: TGTGCCAGCAGCCAGTCGGGGGGCACTGAAGCTTTCTTT.